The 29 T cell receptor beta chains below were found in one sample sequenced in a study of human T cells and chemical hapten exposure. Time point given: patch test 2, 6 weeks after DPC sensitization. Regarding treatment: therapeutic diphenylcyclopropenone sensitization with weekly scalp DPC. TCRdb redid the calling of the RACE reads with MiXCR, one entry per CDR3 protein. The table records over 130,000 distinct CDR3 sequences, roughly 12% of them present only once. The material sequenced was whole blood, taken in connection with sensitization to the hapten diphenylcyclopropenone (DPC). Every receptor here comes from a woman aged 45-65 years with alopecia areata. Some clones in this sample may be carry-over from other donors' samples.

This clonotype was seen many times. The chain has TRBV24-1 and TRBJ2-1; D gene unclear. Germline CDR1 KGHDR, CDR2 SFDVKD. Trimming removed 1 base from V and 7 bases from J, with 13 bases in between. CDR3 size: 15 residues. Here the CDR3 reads CATSDLAPGRNEQFF. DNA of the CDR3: TGTGCCACCAGTGATTTAGCCCCCGGGCGAAATGAGCAGTTCTTC.

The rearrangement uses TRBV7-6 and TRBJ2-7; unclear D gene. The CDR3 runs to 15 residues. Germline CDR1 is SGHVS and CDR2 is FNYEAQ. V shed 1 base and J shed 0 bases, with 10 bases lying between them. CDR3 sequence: CASSLEASSSYEQYF. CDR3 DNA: TGTGCCAGCAGCTTAGAAGCGTCGAGCTCCTACGAGCAGTACTTC.

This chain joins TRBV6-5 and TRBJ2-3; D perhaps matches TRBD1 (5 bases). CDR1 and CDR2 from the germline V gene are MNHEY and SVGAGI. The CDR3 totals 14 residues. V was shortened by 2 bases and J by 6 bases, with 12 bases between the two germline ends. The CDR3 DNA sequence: TGTGCCAGCAGTTACGGGCTAGGGGTGGATACGCAGTATTTT. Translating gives CASSYGLGVDTQYF.

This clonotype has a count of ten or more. The CDR3 bases are TGTGCCAGCAGCTCACTCAGGGGGAGTAGGCGGGAGGTAGTGTATGAGCAGTTCTTC. Protein product: CASSSLRGSRREVVYEQFF. The rearrangement links TRBV7-2 to TRBJ2-1, with D possibly being TRBD2 (8 bases). The V and J ends lost 4 bases and 8 bases respectively, with 30 bases between them. Germline CDR1 SGHTA, CDR2 FQGNSA. This CDR3 region has 19 residues.

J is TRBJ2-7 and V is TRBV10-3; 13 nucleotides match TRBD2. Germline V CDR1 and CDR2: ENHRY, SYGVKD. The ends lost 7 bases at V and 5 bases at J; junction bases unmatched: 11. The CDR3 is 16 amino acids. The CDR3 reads CAITKQLAGGPNEQYF. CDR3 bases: TGTGCCATCACCAAGCAACTAGCGGGAGGGCCAAACGAGCAGTACTTC.

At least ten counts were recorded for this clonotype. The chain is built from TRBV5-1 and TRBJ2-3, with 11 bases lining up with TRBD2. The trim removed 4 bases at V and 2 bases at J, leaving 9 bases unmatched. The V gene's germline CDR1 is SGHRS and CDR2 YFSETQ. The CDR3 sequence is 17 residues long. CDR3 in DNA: TGCGCCAGCAGCCCCCGACTAGCGGGGCCCAACACAGATACGCAGTATTTT. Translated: CASSPRLAGPNTDTQYF. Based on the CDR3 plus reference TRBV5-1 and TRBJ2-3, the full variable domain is KAGVTQTPRYLIKTRGQQVTLSCSPISGHRSVSWYQQTPGQGLQFLFEYFSETQRNKGNFPGRFSGRQFSNSRSEMNVSTLELGDSALYLCASSPRLAGPNTDTQYFGPGTRLTVL.

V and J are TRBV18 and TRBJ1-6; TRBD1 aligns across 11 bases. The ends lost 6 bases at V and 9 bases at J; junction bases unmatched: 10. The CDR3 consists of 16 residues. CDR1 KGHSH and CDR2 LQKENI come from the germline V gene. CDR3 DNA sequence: TGTGCCAGCTCGCCTTCTCCGGGACAGGGGGTTTCACCCCTCCACTTT. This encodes CASSPSPGQGVSPLHF.

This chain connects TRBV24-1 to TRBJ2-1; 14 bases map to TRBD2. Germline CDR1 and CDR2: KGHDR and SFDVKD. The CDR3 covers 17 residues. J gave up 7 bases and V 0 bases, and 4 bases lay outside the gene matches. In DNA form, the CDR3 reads TGTGCCACCAGTGATTTGGGCGGGACTAGCGGGAGAAATGAGCAGTTCTTC. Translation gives CATSDLGGTSGRNEQFF.

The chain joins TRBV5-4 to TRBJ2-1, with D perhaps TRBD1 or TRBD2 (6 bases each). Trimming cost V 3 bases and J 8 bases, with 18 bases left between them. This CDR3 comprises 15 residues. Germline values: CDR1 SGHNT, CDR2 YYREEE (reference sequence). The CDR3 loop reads CASSSGAPSTDEQFF. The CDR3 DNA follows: TGTGCCAGCAGCTCGGGGGCCCCCTCGACCGATGAGCAGTTCTTC.

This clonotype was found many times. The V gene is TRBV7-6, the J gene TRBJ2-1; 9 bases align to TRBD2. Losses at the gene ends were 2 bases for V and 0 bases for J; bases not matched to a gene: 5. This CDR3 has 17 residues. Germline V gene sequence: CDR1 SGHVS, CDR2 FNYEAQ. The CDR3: CASSLSIAGVSYNEQFF. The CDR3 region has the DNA TGTGCCAGCAGCTTATCAATAGCGGGAGTCTCCTACAATGAGCAGTTCTTC.

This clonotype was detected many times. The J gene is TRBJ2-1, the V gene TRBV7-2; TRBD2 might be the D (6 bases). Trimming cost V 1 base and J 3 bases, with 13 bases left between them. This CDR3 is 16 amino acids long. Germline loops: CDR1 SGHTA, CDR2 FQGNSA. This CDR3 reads CASSLVPRLDYNEQFF. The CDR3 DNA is TGTGCCAGCAGCTTAGTCCCGAGACTAGACTACAATGAGCAGTTCTTC.

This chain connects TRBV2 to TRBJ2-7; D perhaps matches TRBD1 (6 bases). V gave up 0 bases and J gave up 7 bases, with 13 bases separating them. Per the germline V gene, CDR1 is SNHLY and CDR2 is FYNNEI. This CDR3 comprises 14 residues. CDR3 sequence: CASSEARTVREQYF. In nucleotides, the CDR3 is TGTGCCAGCAGTGAAGCACGGACAGTCCGAGAGCAGTACTTC.

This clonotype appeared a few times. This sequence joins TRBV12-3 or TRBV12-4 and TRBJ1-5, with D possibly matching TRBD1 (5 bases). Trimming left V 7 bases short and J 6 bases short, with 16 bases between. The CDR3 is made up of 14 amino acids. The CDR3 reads CASNGGLESQPQHF. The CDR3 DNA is TGTGCCAGCAATGGGGGTCTGGAGAGTCAGCCCCAGCATTTT.

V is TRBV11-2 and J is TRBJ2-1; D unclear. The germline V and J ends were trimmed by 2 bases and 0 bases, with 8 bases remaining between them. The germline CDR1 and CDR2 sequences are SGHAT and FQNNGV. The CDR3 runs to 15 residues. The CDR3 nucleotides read TGTGCCAGCAGCTTACGCGCTGCCTCCTACAATGAGCAGTTCTTC. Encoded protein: CASSLRAASYNEQFF. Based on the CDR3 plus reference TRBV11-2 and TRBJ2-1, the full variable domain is EAGVAQSPRYKIIEKRQSVAFWCNPISGHATLYWYQQILGQGPKLLIQFQNNGVVDDSQLPKDRFSAERLKGVDSTLKIQPAKLEDSAVYLCASSLRAASYNEQFFGPGTRLTVL.

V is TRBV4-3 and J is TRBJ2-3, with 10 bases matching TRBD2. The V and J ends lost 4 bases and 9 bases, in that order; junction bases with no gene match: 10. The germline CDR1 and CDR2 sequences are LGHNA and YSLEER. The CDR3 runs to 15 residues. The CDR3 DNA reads TGCGCCAGCAGCCTCCTAGCGGGAGAGGGGAGGACGCAGTATTTT. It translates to CASSLLAGEGRTQYF.

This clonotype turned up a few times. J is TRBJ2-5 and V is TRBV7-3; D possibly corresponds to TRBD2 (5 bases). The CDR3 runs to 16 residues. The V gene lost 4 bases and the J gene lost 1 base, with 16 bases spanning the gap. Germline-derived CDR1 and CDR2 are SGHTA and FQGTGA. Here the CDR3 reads CASSSPSGMPQETQYF. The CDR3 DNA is TGTGCCAGCAGCTCGCCATCCGGGATGCCCCAAGAGACCCAGTACTTC.

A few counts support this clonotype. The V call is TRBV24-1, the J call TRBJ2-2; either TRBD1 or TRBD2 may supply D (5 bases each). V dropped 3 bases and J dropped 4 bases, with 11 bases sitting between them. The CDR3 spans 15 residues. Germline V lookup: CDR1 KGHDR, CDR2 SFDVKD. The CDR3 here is CATSDPRDPTGELFF. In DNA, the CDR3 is TGTGCCACCAGTGATCCCCGGGACCCCACCGGGGAGCTGTTTTTT.

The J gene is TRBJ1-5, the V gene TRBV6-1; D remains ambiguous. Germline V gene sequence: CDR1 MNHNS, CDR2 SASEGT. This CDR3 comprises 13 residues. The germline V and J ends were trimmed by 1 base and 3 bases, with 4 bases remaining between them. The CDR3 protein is CASSEGFNQPQHF. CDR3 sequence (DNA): TGTGCCAGCAGTGAAGGGTTCAATCAGCCCCAGCATTTT.

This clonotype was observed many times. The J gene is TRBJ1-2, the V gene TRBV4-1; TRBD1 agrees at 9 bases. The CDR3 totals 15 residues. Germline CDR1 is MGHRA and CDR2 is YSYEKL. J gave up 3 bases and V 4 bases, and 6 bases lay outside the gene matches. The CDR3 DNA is TGCGCCAGCAGCCTGGACAGGGGCCCCGACTATGGCTACACCTTC. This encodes CASSLDRGPDYGYTF.

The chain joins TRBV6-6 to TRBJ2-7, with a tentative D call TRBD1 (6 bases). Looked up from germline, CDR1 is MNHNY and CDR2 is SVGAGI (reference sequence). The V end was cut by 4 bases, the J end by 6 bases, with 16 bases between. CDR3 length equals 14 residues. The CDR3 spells CASSSTGTKAEQYF. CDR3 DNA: TGTGCCAGCAGTTCCACAGGGACCAAGGCCGAGCAGTACTTC.

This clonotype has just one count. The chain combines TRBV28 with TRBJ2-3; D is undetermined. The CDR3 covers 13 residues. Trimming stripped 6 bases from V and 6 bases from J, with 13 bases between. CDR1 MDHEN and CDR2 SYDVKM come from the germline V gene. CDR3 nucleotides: TGTGCCAGCAGCCCCGTGCTTGCGGATACGCAGTATTTT. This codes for CASSPVLADTQYF.

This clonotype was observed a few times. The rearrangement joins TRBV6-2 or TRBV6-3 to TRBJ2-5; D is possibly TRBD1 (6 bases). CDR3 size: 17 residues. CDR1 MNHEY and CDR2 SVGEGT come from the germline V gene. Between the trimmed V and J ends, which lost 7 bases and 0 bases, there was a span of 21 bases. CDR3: CASTQGVWGHHQETQYF. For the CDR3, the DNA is TGTGCCAGCACCCAAGGCGTGTGGGGGCACCACCAAGAGACCCAGTACTTC.

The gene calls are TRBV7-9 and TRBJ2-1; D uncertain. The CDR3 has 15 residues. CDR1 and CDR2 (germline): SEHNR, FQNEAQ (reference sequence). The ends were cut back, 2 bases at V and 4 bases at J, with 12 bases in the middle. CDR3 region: CASSLPADLYNEQFF. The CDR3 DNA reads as TGTGCCAGCAGCTTACCGGCGGACCTATACAATGAGCAGTTCTTC. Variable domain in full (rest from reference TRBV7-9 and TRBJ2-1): DTGVSQNPRHKITKRGQNVTFRCDPISEHNRLYWYRQTLGQGPEFLTYFQNEAQLEKSRLLSDRFSAERPKGSFSTLEIQRTEQGDSAMYLCASSLPADLYNEQFFGPGTRLTVL.

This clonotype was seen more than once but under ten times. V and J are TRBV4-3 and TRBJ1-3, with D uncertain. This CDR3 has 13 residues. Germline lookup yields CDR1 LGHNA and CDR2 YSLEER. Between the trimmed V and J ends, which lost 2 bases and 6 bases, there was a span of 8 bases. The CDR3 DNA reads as TGCGCCAGCAGCCAAACCCCGACAAACACCATATATTTT. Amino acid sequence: CASSQTPTNTIYF.

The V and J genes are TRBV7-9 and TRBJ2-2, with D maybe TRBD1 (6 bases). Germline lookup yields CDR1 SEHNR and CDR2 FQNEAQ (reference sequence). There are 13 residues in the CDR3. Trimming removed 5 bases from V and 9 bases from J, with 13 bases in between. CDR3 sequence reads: CASSTTGPRELFF. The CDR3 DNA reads TGTGCCAGCAGCACGACAGGACCCAGGGAGCTGTTTTTT.

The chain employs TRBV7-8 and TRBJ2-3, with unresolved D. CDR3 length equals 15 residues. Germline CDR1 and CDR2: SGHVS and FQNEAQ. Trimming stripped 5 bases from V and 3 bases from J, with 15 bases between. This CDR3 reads CASSTKESPTDTQYF. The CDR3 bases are TGTGCCAGCAGCACCAAGGAGTCCCCTACAGATACGCAGTATTTT.

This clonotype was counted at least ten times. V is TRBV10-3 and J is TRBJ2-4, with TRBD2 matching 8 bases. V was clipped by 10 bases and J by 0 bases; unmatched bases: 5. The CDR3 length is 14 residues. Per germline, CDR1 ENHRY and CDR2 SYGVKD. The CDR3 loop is CATGSGVAKNIQYF. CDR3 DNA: TGTGCCACGGGTAGCGGGGTAGCCAAAAACATTCAGTACTTC.

CDR3 in amino acids: CASSRTSGRTYEQYF. For the CDR3, the DNA is TGTGCCAGCAGCCGTACTAGCGGGAGAACGTACGAGCAGTACTTC. The chain is built from TRBV6-5 and TRBJ2-7, with 11 bases identical to TRBD2. V dropped 6 bases and J dropped 4; count of bases not matched to a gene: 8. This CDR3 contains 15 residues. CDR1 is MNHEY and CDR2 is SVGAGI in the germline V gene.

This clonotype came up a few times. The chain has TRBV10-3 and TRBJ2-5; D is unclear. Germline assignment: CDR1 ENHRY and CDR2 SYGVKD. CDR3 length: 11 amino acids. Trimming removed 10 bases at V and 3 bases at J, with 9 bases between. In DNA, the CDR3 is TGTGCCACCGGTCGGGAAGAGACCCAGTACTTC. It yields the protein CATGREETQYF.